Listed below are T cell receptor beta chains from one sample, sequenced in a study of T-cell reconstitution after alpha-beta-depleted transplantation in children. TCRdb called the PCR reads again in MiXCR, with one record for every CDR3 protein. The sample holds about 980,000 distinct CDR3 sequences, about 29% seen once. This sample comprised PBMCs, mostly from graft donor cells, obtained 360 days after TCRalphabeta/CD19-depleted stem cell transplant. These receptors came from a boy under two years old who had a stem cell transplant for SCID, so the T cells may come from the graft donor. Each CDR3 is given with its conserved first and last residue. The D gene is left open where the match is weak. Rows give clone size only sometimes, using once, few, many, or a class for an expanded clone.

TRBV24-1	.	TRBD2	TRBJ2-3	TGTGCCACCAGTGATAGGCTAGCGGGGGGACAAAGCACAGATACGCAGTATTTT	CATSDRLAGGQSTDTQYF
TRBV28	.	.	TRBJ1-1	TGTGCCAGCAACGTTTGGGGGGAGGGGGGTACCAACACTGAAGCTTTCTTT	CASNVWGEGGTNTEAFF
TRBV6-1	few	TRBD1	TRBJ2-7	TGTGCCAGCAGCCCAGGGGACAGGGTGAGCTTGTCCTACGAGCAGTACTTC	CASSPGDRVSLSYEQYF
TRBV7-8	many	TRBD2	TRBJ2-1	TGTGCCAGCAGCTTACTAGCGGGGGGGCCTAGTGAGCAGTTCTTC	CASSLLAGGPSEQFF
TRBV12-3/TRBV12-4	.	.	TRBJ1-2	TGTGCCAGCACCTTGACAGAGTCCTATGGCTACACCTTC	CASTLTESYGYTF
TRBV20-1	few	.	TRBJ1-4	TGCAGTGCCTCCCCCGGCCCAGTCGGTGAAAAACTGTTTTTT	CSASPGPVGEKLFF
TRBV5-1	.	TRBD2	TRBJ2-7	TGCGCCAGCAGCTTGGAGGGACTTACTAGCGGAGGGGAAGTCGACTACGAGCAGTACTTC	CASSLEGLTSGGEVDYEQYF
TRBV7-2	.	TRBD2	TRBJ2-3	TGTGCCAGCAGCAGGCGACTAGCGACCCGCACAGATACGCAGTATTTT	CASSRRLATRTDTQYF
TRBV7-6	.	.	TRBJ1-1	TGTGCCAGCAGCTCCTCGGCTGGAAAGGGGACTCGAGCTTTCTTT	CASSSSAGKGTRAFF
TRBV29-1	.	.	TRBJ2-1	TGCAGCGGGGGACGGAAGTTCTCCTACAATGAGCAGTTCTTC	CSGGRKFSYNEQFF
TRBV4-3	.	.	TRBJ2-3	TGCGCCAGCAGCCAAGAAGCTAGCACGCTTGGGACAGATACGCAGTATTTT	CASSQEASTLGTDTQYF
TRBV25-1	few	.	TRBJ2-5	TGTGCCAGCAGTGAATTGAGGACCCAGTACTTC	CASSELRTQYF
TRBV4-1	few	.	TRBJ2-2	TGCGCCAGCAGCCAAGATCTAGGGGTCCCCACCGGGGAGCTGTTTTTT	CASSQDLGVPTGELFF
TRBV10-3	few	.	TRBJ2-7	TGTGCCATCAGTGAGTCGGACAGCTTCTCCTACGAGCAGTACTTC	CAISESDSFSYEQYF
TRBV28	.	.	TRBJ1-2	TGTGCCAGCAGTTTGAGCCGGGACGAGGGCTACACCTTC	CASSLSRDEGYTF
TRBV5-1	few	.	TRBJ2-2	TGCGCCAGCAGCCTTTGGACGGGGCTTCCTACTACGAACACCGGGGAGCTGTTTTTT	CASSLWTGLPTTNTGELFF
TRBV7-9	.	.	TRBJ2-6	TGTGCCAGCAGCTTAGTATCCATGACCCGTGGGGCCAACGTCCTGACTTTC	CASSLVSMTRGANVLTF
TRBV29-1	few	.	TRBJ2-5	TGCAGCGTTCAAAACCTGCAGGAGACCCAGTACTTC	CSVQNLQETQYF
TRBV7-8	.	.	TRBJ2-6	TGTGCCAGCAGCTACCCAGGGGTAACTGGGGCCAACGTCCTGACTTTC	CASSYPGVTGANVLTF
TRBV18	few	TRBD2	TRBJ2-5	TGTGCCAGCTCACCAACGCGGGGGACAGAGACCCAGTACTTC	CASSPTRGTETQYF
TRBV10-3	.	TRBD2	TRBJ2-3	TGTGCCATCAGTGGGAGTAGCGGGGGGAGCACAGATACGCAGTATTTT	CAISGSSGGSTDTQYF
TRBV12-3/TRBV12-4	few	.	TRBJ2-5	TGTGCCAGCGGTCCCTGGCGGGGAGGAAGAGAGACCCAGTACTTC	CASGPWRGGRETQYF
TRBV19	once	.	TRBJ2-2	TGTGCCAGCCTAAGGAACGGTAGAGTACACACCGGGGAGCTGTTTTTT	CASLRNGRVHTGELFF
TRBV5-6	.	.	TRBJ1-6	TGTGCCAGCAGCTCGTACACGGGTCCTTCTACTTCACCCCTCCACTTT	CASSSYTGPSTSPLHF
TRBV27	.	.	TRBJ2-7	TGTGCCAGCAGGAGAGTAGGAAATTCCTACGAGCAGTACTTC	CASRRVGNSYEQYF
TRBV5-6	.	TRBD2	TRBJ2-3	TGTGCCAGTTTCTCGCGGGGGGGCTCAGATACGCAGTATTTT	CASFSRGGSDTQYF
TRBV12-3/TRBV12-4	.	TRBD2	TRBJ2-1	TGTGCCAGCAGTCGTAGCGGGGGGCTCTACAATGAGCAGTTCTTC	CASSRSGGLYNEQFF
TRBV5-1	.	TRBD1	TRBJ2-7	TGCGCCAGCAGCTTGAAGGGGGACAGGTGGTTATACGAGCAGTACTTC	CASSLKGDRWLYEQYF
TRBV29-1	few	.	TRBJ2-1	TGCAGCGTTGAAGGACACGGGGGCTTGGAGCAGTTCTTC	CSVEGHGGLEQFF
TRBV20-1	.	.	TRBJ1-5	TGCAGTGCTAAAGAGGACTGGGGGGGCAATCAGCCCCAGCATTTT	CSAKEDWGGNQPQHF
TRBV28	many	.	TRBJ2-1	TGTGCCAGCGGCCTCCCTTACTCCTACAATGAGCAGTTCTTC	CASGLPYSYNEQFF